These 2 T cell receptor beta chains originate from one sample sequenced in a study of cytomegalovirus exposure and HLA in healthy donors. PCR amplification relied on 60 Vbeta primers (plus 13 Jbeta primers). The repertoire was sequenced with immunoSEQ multiplex PCR; TCRdb's copy has only in-frame clones and lacks some. The data hold 200,000 or so clones, with approximately 83% observed a single time. Sequencing used PBMCs. Every receptor here comes from a boy aged 2-15 years in good health and CMV-seronegative.

The V gene is TRBV18, the J gene TRBJ2-3; 8 bases fit TRBD2. Per germline, CDR1 KGHSH and CDR2 LQKENI. This CDR3 region has 14 residues. The V and J ends lost 2 bases and 6 bases, in that order; junction bases with no gene match: 4. CDR3 coding DNA: TGTGCCAGCTCACCAAGCGGGGGAAGGGATACGCAGTATTTT. It is translated as CASSPSGGRDTQYF.

This chain links TRBV4-3 with TRBJ1-1; D not resolved. Germline V CDR1 and CDR2: LGHNA, YSLEER. The CDR3 totals 13 residues. V lost 4 bases to trimming and J lost 9 bases, with 15 bases between them. DNA for the CDR3: TGCGCCAGCAGCCCCTCAGGACTGAACCAAGCTTTCTTT. It codes for CASSPSGLNQAFF.